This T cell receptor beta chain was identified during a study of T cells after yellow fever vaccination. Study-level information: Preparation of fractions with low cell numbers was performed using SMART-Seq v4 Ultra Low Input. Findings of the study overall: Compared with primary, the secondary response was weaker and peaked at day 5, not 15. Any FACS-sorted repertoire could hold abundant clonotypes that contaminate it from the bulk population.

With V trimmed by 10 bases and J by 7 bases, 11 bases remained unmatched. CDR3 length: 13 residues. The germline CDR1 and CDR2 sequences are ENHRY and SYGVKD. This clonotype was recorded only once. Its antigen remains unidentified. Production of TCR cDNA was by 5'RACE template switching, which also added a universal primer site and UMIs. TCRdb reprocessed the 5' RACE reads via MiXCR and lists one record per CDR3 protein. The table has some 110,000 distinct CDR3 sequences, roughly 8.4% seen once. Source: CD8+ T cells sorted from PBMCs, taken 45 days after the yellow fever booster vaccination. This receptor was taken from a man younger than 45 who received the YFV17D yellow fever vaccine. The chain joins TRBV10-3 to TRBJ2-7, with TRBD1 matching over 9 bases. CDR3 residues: CATTRDRASEQYF. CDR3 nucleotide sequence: TGTGCCACCACCCGGGACAGGGCTTCGGAGCAGTACTTC.